This T cell receptor beta chain was found in a study of PD-1 blockade in classical Hodgkin lymphoma. Study results and caveats: The causes of the repertoire differences, possibly disease activity or prior therapy, remain undefined. There was a significant rise in CD4+ TCR diversity by C4D1, with no such rise for CD8+. Reports described newly diagnosed patients as having lower baseline TCR diversity than healthy donors. Exclusion was the outcome for patients who began nivolumab under 1 year after ASCT.

Time point in this sample: cycle 4 day 1 (C4D1), after five to seven weeks of nivolumab. Patients all relapsed after autologous stem cell transplantation, and there was variation in brentuximab vedotin exposure. Assay: immunoSEQ multiplex PCR; the TCRdb copy retains only in-frame clones and omits some. The sample includes about 47,000 clones, nearly 90% of them seen just once. As regards this clone: Antigen: not known.

Per germline, CDR1 SGHRS and CDR2 YFSETQ. This CDR3 has 12 amino acids. The V gene lost 2 bases and the J gene lost 7 bases, with 7 bases spanning the gap. This chain links TRBV5-1 with TRBJ2-1; D remains ambiguous. This specimen consisted of peripheral blood mononuclear cells (PBMCs), obtained before the fourth cycle of nivolumab. The clonotype was recovered from a human donor with classical Hodgkin lymphoma. CDR3 sequence reads: CASSLMGNEQFF. CDR3 sequence (DNA): TGCGCCAGCAGCTTAATGGGGAATGAGCAGTTCTTC. The variable domain in full, completed from reference TRBV5-1 and TRBJ2-1, reads KAGVTQTPRYLIKTRGQQVTLSCSPISGHRSVSWYQQTPGQGLQFLFEYFSETQRNKGNFPGRFSGRQFSNSRSEMNVSTLELGDSALYLCASSLMGNEQFFGPGTRLTVL.